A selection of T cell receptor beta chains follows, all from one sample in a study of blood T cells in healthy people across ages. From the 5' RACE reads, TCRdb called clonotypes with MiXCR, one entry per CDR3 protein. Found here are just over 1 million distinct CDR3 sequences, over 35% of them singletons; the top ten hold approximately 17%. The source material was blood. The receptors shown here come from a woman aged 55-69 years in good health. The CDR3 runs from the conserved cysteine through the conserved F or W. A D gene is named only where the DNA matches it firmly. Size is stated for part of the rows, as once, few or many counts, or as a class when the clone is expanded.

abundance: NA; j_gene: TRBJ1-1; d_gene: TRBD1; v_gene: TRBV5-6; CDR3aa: CASKTTGENTEAFF; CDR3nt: TGTGCCAGCAAAACGACAGGGGAGAACACTGAAGCTTTCTTT
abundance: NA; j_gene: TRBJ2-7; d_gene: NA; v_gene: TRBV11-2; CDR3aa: CASSPQGIRSYNEQYF; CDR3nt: TGTGCCAGCAGCCCACAGGGCATTCGCTCCTACAATGAGCAGTACTTC
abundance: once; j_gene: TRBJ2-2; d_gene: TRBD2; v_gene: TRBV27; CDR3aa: CASSLLAGEAGELFF; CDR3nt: TGTGCCAGCAGTTTACTAGCGGGAGAGGCCGGGGAGCTGTTTTTT
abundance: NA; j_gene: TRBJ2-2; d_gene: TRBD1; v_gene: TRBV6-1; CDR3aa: CASSHGQGNTGELFF; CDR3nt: TGTGCCAGCAGTCACGGACAGGGTAACACCGGGGAGCTGTTTTTT
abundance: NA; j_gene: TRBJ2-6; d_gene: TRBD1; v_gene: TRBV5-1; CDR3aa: CASSLRQGAFDSGANVLTF; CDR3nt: TGCGCCAGCAGCTTGCGGCAGGGGGCTTTCGACTCTGGGGCCAACGTCCTGACTTTC
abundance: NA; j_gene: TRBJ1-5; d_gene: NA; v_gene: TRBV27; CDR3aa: CASRLSWTGKNQPQHF; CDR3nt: TGTGCCAGCAGACTTTCCTGGACGGGGAAGAATCAGCCCCAGCATTTT
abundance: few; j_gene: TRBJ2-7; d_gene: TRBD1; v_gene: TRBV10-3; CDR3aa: CAIMGTGNTYEQYF; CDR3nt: TGTGCCATCATGGGGACAGGGAATACCTACGAGCAGTACTTC
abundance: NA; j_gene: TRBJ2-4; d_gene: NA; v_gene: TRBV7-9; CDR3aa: CASSSGTKAKNIQYF; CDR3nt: TGTGCCAGCAGCTCCGGGACAAAAGCCAAAAACATTCAGTACTTC
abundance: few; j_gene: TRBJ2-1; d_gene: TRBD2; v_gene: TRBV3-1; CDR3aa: CASSQVASGGEQFF; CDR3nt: TGTGCCAGCAGCCAAGTTGCTAGCGGGGGCGAGCAGTTCTTC
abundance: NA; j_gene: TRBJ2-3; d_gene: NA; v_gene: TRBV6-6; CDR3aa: CAGSYSGHEGSTDTQYF; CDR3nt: TGTGCCGGCAGTTACTCCGGTCACGAAGGCAGCACAGATACGCAGTATTTT
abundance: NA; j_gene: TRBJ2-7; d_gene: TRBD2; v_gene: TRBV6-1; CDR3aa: CASSGLAGTPASYEQYF; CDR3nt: TGTGCCAGCAGTGGGCTAGCGGGAACGCCCGCTTCCTACGAGCAGTACTTC
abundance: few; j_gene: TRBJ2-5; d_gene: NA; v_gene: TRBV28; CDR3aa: CATALGRGLQETQYF; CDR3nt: TGTGCCACCGCCTTAGGCAGGGGCCTTCAAGAGACCCAGTACTTC
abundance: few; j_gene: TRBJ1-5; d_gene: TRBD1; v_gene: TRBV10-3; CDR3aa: CAISGGQGNQPQHF; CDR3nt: TGTGCCATCAGTGGGGGACAGGGCAATCAGCCCCAGCATTTT
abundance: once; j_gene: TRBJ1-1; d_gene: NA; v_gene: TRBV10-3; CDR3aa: CAIRPAGEEAFF; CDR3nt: TGTGCCATCAGGCCTGCGGGGGAGGAAGCTTTCTTT
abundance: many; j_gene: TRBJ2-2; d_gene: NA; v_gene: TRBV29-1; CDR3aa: CSERKIRGSGELFF; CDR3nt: TGCAGCGAACGGAAGATACGAGGGTCCGGGGAGCTGTTTTTT
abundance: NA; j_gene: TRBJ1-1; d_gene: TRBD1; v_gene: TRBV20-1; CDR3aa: CSASRTGGHTEAFF; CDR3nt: TGCAGTGCTAGCAGAACAGGGGGCCATACTGAAGCTTTCTTT
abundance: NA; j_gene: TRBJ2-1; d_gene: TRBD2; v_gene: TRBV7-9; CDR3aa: CASSLGASGSLYEQFF; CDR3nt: TGTGCCAGCAGCTTAGGTGCTAGCGGGAGTCTTTATGAGCAGTTCTTC
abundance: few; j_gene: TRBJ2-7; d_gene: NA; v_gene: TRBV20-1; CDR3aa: CSASLDGQQYEQYF; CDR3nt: TGCAGTGCTAGCCTGGACGGACAGCAATACGAGCAGTACTTC
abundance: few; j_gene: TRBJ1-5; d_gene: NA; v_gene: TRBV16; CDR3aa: CASSQYGGNQPQHF; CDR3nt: TGTGCCAGCAGCCAATACGGCGGAAACCAGCCCCAGCATTTT
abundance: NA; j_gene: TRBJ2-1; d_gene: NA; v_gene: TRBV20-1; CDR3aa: CRARANDQLGEQFF; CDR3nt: TGCAGGGCTAGAGCCAACGACCAGCTAGGTGAGCAGTTCTTC
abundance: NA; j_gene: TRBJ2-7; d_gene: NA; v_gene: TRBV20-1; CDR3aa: CSARDIGGNIPYEQYF; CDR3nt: TGCAGTGCTAGAGATATAGGCGGGAACATACCATACGAGCAGTACTTC
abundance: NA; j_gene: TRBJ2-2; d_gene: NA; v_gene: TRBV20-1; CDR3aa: CSARVLQGENTGELFF; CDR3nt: TGCAGTGCTAGAGTGTTACAGGGCGAGAACACCGGGGAGCTGTTTTTT
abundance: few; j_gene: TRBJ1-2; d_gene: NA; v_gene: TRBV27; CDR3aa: CASSPTNRNYTF; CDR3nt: TGTGCCAGCAGTCCGACCAACAGAAACTACACCTTC
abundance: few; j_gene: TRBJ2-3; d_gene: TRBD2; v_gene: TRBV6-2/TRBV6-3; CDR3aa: CASRRAGSTDTQYF; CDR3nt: TGTGCCAGCAGGAGAGCGGGGAGCACAGATACGCAGTATTTT
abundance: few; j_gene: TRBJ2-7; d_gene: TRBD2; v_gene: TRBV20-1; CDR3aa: CSARDTGTKNYEQYF; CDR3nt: TGCAGTGCTAGAGATACCGGGACTAAGAACTACGAGCAGTACTTC
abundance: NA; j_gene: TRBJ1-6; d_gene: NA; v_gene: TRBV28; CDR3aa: CASSVTGSNSPLHF; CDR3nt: TGTGCCAGCAGTGTCACAGGGTCGAATTCACCCCTCCACTTT
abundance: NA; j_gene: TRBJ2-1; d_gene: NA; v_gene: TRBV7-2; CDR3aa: CASSLVPGEGSYNEQFF; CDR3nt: TGTGCCAGCAGCTTAGTCCCGGGAGAGGGGTCCTACAATGAGCAGTTCTTC
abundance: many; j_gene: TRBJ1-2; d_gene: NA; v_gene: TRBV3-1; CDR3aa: CASSQEHTVGGYTF; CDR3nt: TGTGCCAGCAGCCAAGAGCACACAGTTGGTGGCTACACCTTC
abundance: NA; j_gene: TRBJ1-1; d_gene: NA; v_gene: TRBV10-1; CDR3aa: CASSARPNTEAFF; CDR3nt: TGCGCCAGCAGTGCCCGACCGAACACTGAAGCTTTCTTT